This T cell receptor beta chain was identified in a study of long-term antiretroviral therapy in people with HIV. In the study overall: Sampling started about a decade before the 2015 immediate-ART recommendation.

Survey-level immunoSEQ v3.0 assays were run. Clones were read by immunoSEQ multiplex PCR, and TCRdb kept only the in-frame ones, dropping some. Here the sample spans 23,000 or so clones, 81% being singletons. Losses at the gene ends were 5 bases for V and 7 bases for J; bases not matched to a gene: 6. The CDR3 covers 14 residues. The germline gives CDR1 MDHEN, CDR2 SYDVKM. Remarks on this clone: The antigen remains undetermined.

Study-wide results and limits: Records did not include ART adherence, viral resistance or therapy changes.

Here the sequenced sample was unsorted PBMCs, taken 0.1 years before starting antiretroviral therapy. The chain couples TRBV28 to TRBJ1-5; 9 bases line up with TRBD1. The receptor comes from a middle-aged man with HIV. The CDR3 loop is CASSLTGGYQPQHF. CDR3 nucleotides: TGTGCCAGCAGTCTGACAGGGGGATACCAGCCCCAGCATTTT.